Listed below are T cell receptor beta chains from one sample, sequenced in a study of graft-versus-host responses after intestinal transplantation. Their antigen targets remain unknown. The method was immunoSEQ multiplex PCR; TCRdb's version includes in-frame clones alone and lacks a portion of them. This repertoire shows about 82,000 clones, around 93% found once; its top ten account for approximately 0.33%. The sequencing used unstimulated CD4+ T cells sorted from spleen or lymph node cells, collected before transplant. The receptors stem from a human donor who was the organ donor for an intestinal transplant. The CDR3 runs from the conserved cysteine through the conserved F or W. The order of the fields is CDR3 length, V gene, CDR3 protein.

14 | TRBV13 | CASSYGGGNSPLHF
11 | TRBV30 | CAWSGRNEQFF
16 | TRBV18 | CASSPKRDSGQETQYF
18 | TRBV28 | CASSPRWAGVRMEETQYF
15 | TRBV29-1 | CSVGVGGSVTGELFF
14 | TRBV19 | CASSWQGRGQPQHF
13 | TRBV2 | CASSAGGADTQYF
14 | TRBV4-2 | CASSQERFVYEQYF
14 | TRBV7-2 | CASSTPRDTYGYTF
15 | TRBV19 | CASSRQGWGNNEQFF
13 | TRBV28 | CASRPTPAYGYTF
17 | TRBV19 | CASVGVAGLSSYNEQFF
12 | TRBV29-1 | CSVIRDYHEQYF
15 | TRBV21-1 | CASSKGIDRHYGYTF
13 | TRBV29-1 | CSAGGTGAYEQYF
12 | TRBV11-2 | CAISRANYGYTF